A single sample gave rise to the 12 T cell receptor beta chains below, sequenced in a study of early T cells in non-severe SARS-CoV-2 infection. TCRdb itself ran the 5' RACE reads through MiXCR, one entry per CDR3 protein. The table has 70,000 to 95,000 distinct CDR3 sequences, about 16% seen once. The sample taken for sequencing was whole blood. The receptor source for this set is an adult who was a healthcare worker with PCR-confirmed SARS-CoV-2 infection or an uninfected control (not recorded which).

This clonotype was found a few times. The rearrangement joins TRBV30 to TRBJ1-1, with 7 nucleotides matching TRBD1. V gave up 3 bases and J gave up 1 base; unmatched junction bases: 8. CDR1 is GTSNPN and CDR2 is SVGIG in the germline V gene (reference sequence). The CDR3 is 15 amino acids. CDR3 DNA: TGTGCCTGGAGCCCCACCGGGACAGCGAACACTGAAGCTTTCTTT. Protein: CAWSPTGTANTEAFF.

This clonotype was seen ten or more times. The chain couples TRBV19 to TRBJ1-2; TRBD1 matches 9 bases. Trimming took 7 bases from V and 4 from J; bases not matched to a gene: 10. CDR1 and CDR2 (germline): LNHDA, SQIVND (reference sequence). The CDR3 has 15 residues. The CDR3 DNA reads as TGTGCCAGTAACCCAACCGGGACAGGGAGCTATGGCTACACCTTC. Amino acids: CASNPTGTGSYGYTF.

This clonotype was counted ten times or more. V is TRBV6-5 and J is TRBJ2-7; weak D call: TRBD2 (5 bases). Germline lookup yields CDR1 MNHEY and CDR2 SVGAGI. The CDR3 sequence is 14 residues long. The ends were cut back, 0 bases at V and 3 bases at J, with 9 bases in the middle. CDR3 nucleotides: TGTGCCAGCAGTTACTCGAGGGAGAACTACGAGCAGTACTTC. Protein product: CASSYSRENYEQYF.

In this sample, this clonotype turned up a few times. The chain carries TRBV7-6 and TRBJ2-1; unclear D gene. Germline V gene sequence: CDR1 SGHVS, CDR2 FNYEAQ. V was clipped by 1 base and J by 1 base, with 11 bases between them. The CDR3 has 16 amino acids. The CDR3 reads CASSLGAPHSYNEQFF. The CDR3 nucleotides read TGTGCCAGCAGCTTAGGAGCGCCTCATTCCTACAATGAGCAGTTCTTC. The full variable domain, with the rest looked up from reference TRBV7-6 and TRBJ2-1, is GAGVSQSPRYKVTKRGQDVALRCDPISGHVSLYWYRQALGQGPEFLTYFNYEAQQDKSGLPNDRFSAERPEGSISTLTIQRTEQRDSAMYRCASSLGAPHSYNEQFFGPGTRLTVL.

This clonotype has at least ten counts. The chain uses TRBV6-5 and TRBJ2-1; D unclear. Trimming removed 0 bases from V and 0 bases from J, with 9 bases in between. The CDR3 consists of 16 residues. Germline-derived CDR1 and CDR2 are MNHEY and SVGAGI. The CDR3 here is CASSYSKRFSYNEQFF. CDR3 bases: TGTGCCAGCAGTTACTCGAAGAGATTCTCCTACAATGAGCAGTTCTTC.

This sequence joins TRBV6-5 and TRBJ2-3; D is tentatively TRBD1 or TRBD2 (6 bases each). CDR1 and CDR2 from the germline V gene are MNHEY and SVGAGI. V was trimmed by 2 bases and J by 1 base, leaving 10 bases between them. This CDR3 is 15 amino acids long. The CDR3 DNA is TGTGCCAGCAGTTACATCGGGGGCTGCACAGATACGCAGTATTTT. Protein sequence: CASSYIGGCTDTQYF.

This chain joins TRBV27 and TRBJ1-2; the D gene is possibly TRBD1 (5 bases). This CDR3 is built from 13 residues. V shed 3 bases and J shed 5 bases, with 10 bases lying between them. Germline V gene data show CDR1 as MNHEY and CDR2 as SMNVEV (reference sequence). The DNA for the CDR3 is TGTGCCAGCAGTTTGGGGCCACGGTATGGCTACACCTTC. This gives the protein CASSLGPRYGYTF.

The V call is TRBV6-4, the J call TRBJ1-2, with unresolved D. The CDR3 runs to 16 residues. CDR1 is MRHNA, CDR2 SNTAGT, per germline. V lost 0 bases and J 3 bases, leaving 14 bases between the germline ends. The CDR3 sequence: CASSDSNTGRHYGYTF. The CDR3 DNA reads TGTGCCAGCAGTGACTCGAATACGGGCCGTCACTATGGCTACACCTTC.

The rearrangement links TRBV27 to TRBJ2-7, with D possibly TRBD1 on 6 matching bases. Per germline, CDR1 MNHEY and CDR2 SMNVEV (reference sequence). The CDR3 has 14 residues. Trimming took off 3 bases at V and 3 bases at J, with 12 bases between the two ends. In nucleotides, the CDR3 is TGTGCCAGCAGTTTCAGGGGTGCGGACTACGAGCAGTACTTC. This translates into CASSFRGADYEQYF.

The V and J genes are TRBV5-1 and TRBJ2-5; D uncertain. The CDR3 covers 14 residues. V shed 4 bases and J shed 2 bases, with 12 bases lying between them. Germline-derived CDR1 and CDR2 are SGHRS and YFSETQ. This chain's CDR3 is CASSRGSQQETQYF. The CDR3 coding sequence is TGCGCCAGCAGCCGAGGCTCGCAACAAGAGACCCAGTACTTC.

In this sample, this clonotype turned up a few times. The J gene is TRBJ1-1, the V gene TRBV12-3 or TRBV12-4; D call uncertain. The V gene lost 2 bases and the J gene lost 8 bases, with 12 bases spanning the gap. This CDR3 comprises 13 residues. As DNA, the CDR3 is TGTGCCAGCAGTTTATTCGCTACGACGGAAGCTTTCTTT. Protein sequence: CASSLFATTEAFF.

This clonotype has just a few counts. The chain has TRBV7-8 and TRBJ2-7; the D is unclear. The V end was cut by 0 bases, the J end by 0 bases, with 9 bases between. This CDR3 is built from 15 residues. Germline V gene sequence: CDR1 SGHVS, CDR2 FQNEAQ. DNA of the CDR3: TGTGCCAGCAGCTTAGCGCGAGCAGGCTCCTACGAGCAGTACTTC. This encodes CASSLARAGSYEQYF.